This entry is about one T cell receptor beta chain. Its antigen is not known. The sample originates from a study of cytomegalovirus exposure and HLA in healthy donors. Study-wide results and caveats: It was in a later analysis that TCR association rates were seen to vary by HLA locus, highest for DRB1 and lowest for HLA-C. Later analysis indicated greater clonal expansion among HLA-associated TCR beta chains than among equally common other chains.

This CDR3 contains 12 residues. Per the germline V gene, CDR1 is SGHTA and CDR2 is FQGNSA. The V end was cut by 5 bases, the J end by 1 base, with 2 bases between. Vbeta (60) and Jbeta (13) primers were used in the PCR. Authors' processing steps: The authors later counted approximately 80 million unique TCR beta chains, 9 million to 12 million of them shared. Method: immunoSEQ multiplex PCR; TCRdb's copy keeps in-frame clones and lacks some. The V and J calls and the clone size are those of that table, but D and trimming were determined from the DNA. Among around 150,000 clones listed, under 90% were seen once.

The chain carries TRBV7-2 and TRBJ2-2; no clear D. The TCR originated in a man between 18 and 35 years old in good health and CMV-seronegative. Sequenced: PBMCs. Here the CDR3 DNA reads TGTGCCAGCAGCCGGAACACCGGGGAGCTGTTTTTT. It is translated as CASSRNTGELFF.